This entry features one TCR beta chain sequence. Its target is unknown. A much larger clone sits a single nucleotide away, making a read error possible. Naive CD4+ T cells were purified with Tregs depleted by CD25. V lost 6 bases and J lost 3, with 12 bases in between. The CDR3 totals 13 residues. Germline loops: CDR1 LNHDA, CDR2 SQIVND (reference sequence). Broader study findings: Tumor Tregs overlapped most with tumor, then blood, naive CD4+ cells.

Semi-nested PCR with Nested Universal Primer A followed constant-region reverse priming of full-length variable regions. One entry per CDR3 protein, called by TCRdb with MiXCR from the 5' RACE reads. The data show under 15,000 distinct CDR3 sequences, 20% to 25% seen once. This chain joins TRBV19 and TRBJ2-7; possible D gene TRBD2, 6 bases. This TCR came from a female donor with breast cancer. The specimen sequenced was naive CD4+ T cells sorted from blood. Subset in this sample: naive CD4+ T cells, CD4+CD45RA+CD25-. The CDR3 nucleotides read TGTGCCAGTAGCCACAAGGAGGGCTACGAGCAGTACTTC. Translating gives CASSHKEGYEQYF.